One sample yielded the 21 T cell receptor beta chains listed below, sequenced in a study of T cell repertoires in cytomegalovirus infection. TCRdb re-analysed the reads in MiXCR, keeping a single row per CDR3 protein. The table records about 920,000 distinct CDR3 sequences, approximately 31% of them present only once. These TCRs are of unknown antigen specificity. The specimen comprised cultured CD8+ T cells from PBMCs, sampled from culture after CMV antigen stimulation. Receptors originate from a human donor in good health (CMV status not recorded). Some clones in this sample may be carry-over from other donors' samples.

This clonotype was detected ten times or more. The chain uses TRBV27 and TRBJ1-4; TRBD1 might be the D (5 bases). The CDR3 runs to 14 residues. V was pared by 6 bases and J by 7 bases, with 15 bases between. Germline V gene sequence: CDR1 MNHEY, CDR2 SMNVEV (reference sequence). CDR3 DNA sequence: TGTGCCAGCAGGATTGGGCGGGGGGGTGAAAAACTGTTTTTT. Protein product: CASRIGRGGEKLFF.

The chain uses TRBV12-3 or TRBV12-4 and TRBJ2-7; 9 bases agree with TRBD2. The CDR3 runs 15 residues. After removal of 8 bases from V and 5 bases from J, the junction contained 13 bases not matched to a gene. DNA for the CDR3: TGTGCCAGCGCAGCTCCTCTAGCGGGGAGTAACGAGCAGTACTTC. This codes for CASAAPLAGSNEQYF.

V and J are TRBV5-1 and TRBJ1-2, with D unclear. Between the trimmed V and J ends, which lost 4 bases and 0 bases, there was a span of 16 bases. The CDR3 extends over 16 amino acids. Per the germline V gene, CDR1 is SGHRS and CDR2 is YFSETQ. The CDR3 DNA reads as TGCGCCAGCAGCCCCGAGATCGGGTTAGCTAACTATGGCTACACCTTC. This sequence encodes CASSPEIGLANYGYTF. Complete variable domain (other parts from reference TRBV5-1 and TRBJ1-2): KAGVTQTPRYLIKTRGQQVTLSCSPISGHRSVSWYQQTPGQGLQFLFEYFSETQRNKGNFPGRFSGRQFSNSRSEMNVSTLELGDSALYLCASSPEIGLANYGYTFGSGTRLTVV.

The chain combines TRBV7-9 with TRBJ1-2; D is perhaps TRBD1 (5 bases). The CDR3 has 13 residues. Germline CDR1 SEHNR, CDR2 FQNEAQ (reference sequence). Deletions cut 5 bases from V and 8 bases from J, with 15 bases between. Written as DNA, the CDR3 is TGTGCCAGCAGCGCCCGGGACCCGACGGGCTACACCTTC. Encoded protein: CASSARDPTGYTF.

The J gene is TRBJ2-5, the V gene TRBV7-9, with D perhaps matching TRBD1 (6 bases). V lost 4 bases to trimming and J lost 5 bases, with 20 bases between them. The germline V gene encodes CDR1 SEHNR and CDR2 FQNEAQ (reference sequence). CDR3 size: 16 residues. The CDR3 loop is CASSYIQGMAQETQYF. CDR3 nucleotide sequence: TGTGCCAGCAGCTACATACAGGGAATGGCGCAGGAGACCCAGTACTTC. Variable domain in full (rest from reference TRBV7-9 and TRBJ2-5): DTGVSQNPRHKITKRGQNVTFRCDPISEHNRLYWYRQTLGQGPEFLTYFQNEAQLEKSRLLSDRFSAERPKGSFSTLEIQRTEQGDSAMYLCASSYIQGMAQETQYFGPGTRLLVL.

This clonotype was picked up many times. V and J are TRBV6-2 or TRBV6-3 and TRBJ2-5; D is unclear. The CDR3 is 16 amino acids. V gave up 7 bases and J gave up 5 bases, with 23 bases separating them. Germline V CDR1 and CDR2: MNHEY, SVGEGT. The CDR3 sequence: CASTNEMTVFWETQYF. The DNA of the CDR3 is TGTGCCAGCACCAATGAAATGACGGTTTTTTGGGAGACCCAGTACTTC.

This chain joins TRBV6-6 and TRBJ2-4; 8 nucleotides align to TRBD1. The CDR3 is 18 amino acids. CDR1 and CDR2 from the germline V gene are MNHNY and SVGAGI (reference sequence). J lost 1 base, V lost 1 base, and 9 bases had no gene match. The CDR3: CASSYYPPRDRAKNIQYF. The CDR3, as DNA: TGTGCCAGCAGTTACTACCCTCCCCGGGACAGGGCCAAAAACATTCAGTACTTC.

The chain combines TRBV27 with TRBJ1-2, with D perhaps TRBD1 (6 bases). V was cut by 5 bases and J by 7 bases, with 14 bases left in between. Germline V CDR1 and CDR2: MNHEY, SMNVEV (reference sequence). This CDR3 has 13 residues. This CDR3 reads CASSPNRVSGYTF. The DNA of the CDR3 is TGTGCCAGCAGTCCTAACAGGGTCTCTGGCTACACCTTC.

This clonotype turned up a few times. V usage is TRBV10-3 and J usage is TRBJ2-5; 8 nucleotides agree with TRBD2. Germline V CDR1 and CDR2: ENHRY, SYGVKD. CDR3 size: 12 residues. Unmatched junction bases numbered 1, after V lost 4 bases and J lost 6 bases. CDR3 loop: CAISAGGKTQYF. Here the CDR3 DNA reads TGTGCCATCAGTGCGGGGGGGAAGACCCAGTACTTC.

V gene TRBV27 combines with J gene TRBJ1-2; D might be TRBD1 (5 bases). This CDR3 has 16 amino acids. V was pared by 5 bases and J by 0 bases, with 16 bases between. Germline-derived CDR1 and CDR2 are MNHEY and SMNVEV (reference sequence). The CDR3 nucleotides read TGTGCCAGCAGTCCATTCCAGGGTATCGCTAACTATGGCTACACCTTC. Translating gives CASSPFQGIANYGYTF.

The J gene is TRBJ1-2, the V gene TRBV19; weak D call: TRBD1 (6 bases). The CDR3 covers 11 residues. Germline-derived CDR1 and CDR2 are LNHDA and SQIVND (reference sequence). CDR3 sequence reads: CAAVGATGYTF. CDR3 sequence (DNA): TGTGCAGCCGTGGGGGCAACGGGCTACACCTTC. Drawing the rest from reference TRBV19 and TRBJ1-2, the complete variable domain is DGGITQSPKYLFRKEGQNVTLSCEQNLNHDAMYWYRQDPGQGLRLIYYSQIVNDFQKGDIAEGYSVSREKKESFPLTVTSAQKNPTAFYLCAAVGATGYTFGSGTRLTVV.

This chain uses TRBV2 with TRBJ1-2; D is uncertain. Trimming removed 3 bases from V and 0 bases from J, with 11 bases in between. The CDR3 covers 15 residues. The germline V gene encodes CDR1 SNHLY and CDR2 FYNNEI. This CDR3 is CASSEVEWANYGYTF. The CDR3 nucleotides are TGTGCCAGCAGTGAGGTTGAGTGGGCTAACTATGGCTACACCTTC.

This rearrangement joins TRBV2 to TRBJ1-1, with D uncertain. Germline V gene data show CDR1 as SNHLY and CDR2 as FYNNEI. V lost 4 bases and J lost 8, with 11 bases in between. The CDR3 is 12 amino acids. CDR3 sequence: CASSGSFLEAFF. CDR3 coding DNA: TGTGCCAGCAGTGGATCCTTTTTGGAAGCTTTCTTT. Together with reference TRBV2 and TRBJ1-1, the CDR3 gives the full variable domain: EPEVTQTPSHQVTQMGQEVILRCVPISNHLYFYWYRQILGQKVEFLVSFYNNEISEKSEIFDDQFSVERPDGSNFTLKIRSTKLEDSAMYFCASSGSFLEAFFGQGTRLTVV.

The V call is TRBV29-1, the J call TRBJ2-7, with 10 bases identical to TRBD1. The CDR3 runs 16 residues. Looked up from germline, CDR1 is SQVTM and CDR2 is ANQGSEA. Trimming removed 3 bases from V and 3 bases from J; junction bases left unmatched: 11. CDR3 amino acids: CSVDGTGTGAYYEQYF. Here the CDR3 DNA reads TGCAGCGTTGATGGGACCGGGACAGGGGCCTACTACGAGCAGTACTTC.

The chain employs TRBV5-1 and TRBJ2-3; D is possibly TRBD2 (6 bases). The CDR3 sequence is 15 residues long. V lost 4 bases, J lost 4 bases, and 16 bases lay in between. Germline CDR1 reads SGHRS; CDR2 reads YFSETQ. The CDR3 loop is CASSTWGDPPDTQYF. The CDR3, as DNA: TGCGCCAGCAGCACGTGGGGGGACCCGCCAGATACGCAGTATTTT.

V gene TRBV6-5 combines with J gene TRBJ1-1, with D unclear. Germline CDR1 is MNHEY and CDR2 is SVGAGI. V shed 0 bases and J shed 1 base, with 6 bases lying between them. The CDR3 totals 14 residues. The CDR3 region is CASSYSISNTEAFF. The CDR3, as DNA: TGTGCCAGCAGTTACTCGATCTCGAACACTGAAGCTTTCTTT.

The chain couples TRBV29-1 to TRBJ2-2; 8 nucleotides line up with TRBD1. This CDR3 has 13 amino acids. Per the germline V gene, CDR1 is SQVTM and CDR2 is ANQGSEA. The J segment lost 8 bases and the V segment lost 6 bases, leaving 8 bases of the junction unmatched. Written as DNA, the CDR3 is TGCAGCGTCTGGACAGGGTTGGCAGGGGAGCTGTTTTTT. Amino acids: CSVWTGLAGELFF.

This chain joins TRBV20-1 and TRBJ1-2; 8 bases line up with TRBD1. Germline V lookup: CDR1 DFQATT, CDR2 SNEGSKA (reference sequence). CDR3 size: 14 residues. Trimming cost V 1 base and J 3 bases; bases outside gene matches: 4. This CDR3 reads CSARAGTGHYGYTF. The DNA for the CDR3 is TGCAGTGCTAGAGCCGGGACAGGACACTATGGCTACACCTTC.

This clonotype was recorded once. At one end the junction does not follow the germline gene, possibly because of a read error. This chain uses TRBV7-2 with TRBJ2-1, with 10 bases fitting TRBD2. The CDR3 is 14 residues long. From germline, CDR1 is SGHTA and CDR2 FQGNSA. CDR3 in amino acids: CASSLSGGGNKQFF. The CDR3 DNA sequence: TGTGCCAGCAGCTTAAGCGGGGGGGGCAATAAGCAGTTCTTC. Complete variable domain (other parts from reference TRBV7-2 and TRBJ2-1): GAGVSQSPSNKVTEKGKDVELRCDPISGHTALYWYRQSLGQGLEFLIYFQGNSAPDKSGLPSDRFSAERTGGSVSTLTIQRTQQEDSAVYLCASSLSGGGNKQFFGPGTRLTVL.

This clonotype was seen many times. The chain is built from TRBV7-9 and TRBJ1-1, with a possible D match to TRBD1 (6 bases). Germline CDR1 SEHNR, CDR2 FQNEAQ (reference sequence). The CDR3 contains 15 residues. Between the trimmed V and J ends, which lost 5 bases and 0 bases, there was a span of 13 bases. The CDR3 sequence is CASSPQQGMNTEAFF. DNA of the CDR3: TGTGCCAGCAGCCCCCAACAGGGAATGAACACTGAAGCTTTCTTT.

V is TRBV4-3 and J is TRBJ2-3; 9 nucleotides line up with TRBD2. Per germline, CDR1 LGHNA and CDR2 YSLEER. Trimming cost V 4 bases and J 1 base; bases outside gene matches: 9. CDR3 length: 17 amino acids. The CDR3 DNA follows: TGCGCCAGCAGCCTGACCCCGCGGGGGGGTCGCACAGATACGCAGTATTTT. As protein: CASSLTPRGGRTDTQYF.